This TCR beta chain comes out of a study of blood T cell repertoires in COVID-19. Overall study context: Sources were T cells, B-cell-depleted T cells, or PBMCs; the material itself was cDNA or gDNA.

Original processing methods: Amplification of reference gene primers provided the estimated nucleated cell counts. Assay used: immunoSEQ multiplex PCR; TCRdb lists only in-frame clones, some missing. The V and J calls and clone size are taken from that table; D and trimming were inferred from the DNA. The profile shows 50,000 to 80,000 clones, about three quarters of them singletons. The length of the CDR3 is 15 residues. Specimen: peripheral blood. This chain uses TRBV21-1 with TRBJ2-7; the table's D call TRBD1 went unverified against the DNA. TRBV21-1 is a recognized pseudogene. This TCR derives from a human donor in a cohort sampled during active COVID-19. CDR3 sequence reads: CASSNEQGSSYEQYF. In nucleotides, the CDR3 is TGTGCCAGCAGCAACGAACAGGGGAGCTCCTACGAGCAGTACTTC.